A single T cell receptor (beta chain) is shown here with its context. The antigen is not known. Germline is not matched at one junction end, which may reflect a read error. The data originate from a study of T cell repertoires in cytomegalovirus infection. TCRdb reprocessed the reads with MiXCR, giving one entry per CDR3 protein. Of roughly 230,000 distinct CDR3 sequences in the sample, roughly an eighth were seen once. Whole-study results and caveats: The ex vivo response showed dominance by HLA-C-restricted CMV-specific TCR beta clonotypes.

The germline V gene has CDR1 LGHNA and CDR2 YNFKEQ. This CDR3 contains 12 residues. The clonotype comes from a human donor in good health (CMV status not recorded). Some clones in this sample may be carry-over from other donors' samples. The material sequenced was PBMCs. The chain is built from TRBV4-2 and TRBJ2-4; D possibly matches TRBD1 or TRBD2 (5 bases each). The CDR3 protein is CASSLERGPVHF. For the CDR3, the DNA is TGTGCCAGCAGCCTAGAGAGGGGCCCCGTCCACTTC.